These T cell receptor beta chains were read from a single sample in a study of blood T cell repertoires in COVID-19. The method was immunoSEQ multiplex PCR; TCRdb's version includes in-frame clones alone and lacks a portion of them. The table lists about 83,000 clones, roughly 83% of them singletons. Material: peripheral blood. These TCRs come from a middle-aged man with active COVID-19. The CDR3 runs from the conserved cysteine through the conserved F or W.

J gene,V gene,CDR3 protein
TRBJ1-2,TRBV7-9,CASSLEVAAYGYTF
TRBJ1-1,TRBV30,CAWSDRNTEAFF
TRBJ2-1,TRBV29-1,CSVAGTSGRRHYNEQFF
TRBJ2-7,TRBV28,CASSSGTGSYEQYF
TRBJ1-3,TRBV4-1,CASSQDVPSGNTIYF
TRBJ1-5,TRBV24-1,CATSAGGGLGNQPQHF
TRBJ1-5,TRBV2,CASSEDRLSNQPQHF
TRBJ2-3,TRBV7-2,CASSLEQGYTDTQYF
TRBJ2-5,TRBV7-8,CASSRTSTSGTQYF
TRBJ2-1,TRBV30,CAWREKKTYYNEQFF
TRBJ2-2,TRBV5-1,CASSLRSLGDGELFF
TRBJ2-7,TRBV27,CASSFSPSGKGEQYF
TRBJ1-5,TRBV7-8,CASSLATGGNQPQHF
TRBJ1-2,TRBV9,CASSPGTAYYGYTF
TRBJ2-3,TRBV7-9,CASSSGTSGGAGTDTQYF
TRBJ1-5,TRBV6-5,CATKGPNSPQHF
TRBJ1-5,TRBV18,CASSPAGGNQPQHF
TRBJ1-1,TRBV18,CASSPPTGEFTEAFF
TRBJ2-2,TRBV4-3,CASSQDTGAGELFF
TRBJ2-3,TRBV4-3,CASSQDIAGSTDTQYF
TRBJ2-7,TRBV11-2,CASSSEGADSEQYF
TRBJ1-5,TRBV27,CASSLSGASNQPQHF
TRBJ1-1,TRBV5-1,CASSTLQGAGTEAFF
TRBJ1-1,TRBV3-1/TRBV3-2,CASSQTPGLHTEAFF
TRBJ1-5,TRBV6-5,CASSYDRGNQPQHF
TRBJ2-1,TRBV4-3,CASSQDLRSSYNEQFF
TRBJ2-1,TRBV2,CASSVYEQFF
TRBJ1-2,TRBV30,CAWRSTGFYGYTF
TRBJ2-1,TRBV4-2,CASSPNLGGGTYNEQFF